This T cell receptor (beta chain) stems from a study of Tregs in tolerant kidney transplant recipients. General observations from the study: The most relevant donor-specific Treg TCRbeta repertoire apparently came from expansion with activated donor B cells.

Repertoires were generated with immunoSEQ multiplex PCR, while TCRdb's copy carries only in-frame clones and drops some. The data show about 77,000 clones, 98% seen once. Trimming at V came to 3 bases and at J to 4 bases, leaving 9 bases not matched to a gene. The CDR3 has 17 amino acids. Germline V gene data show CDR1 as SGHRS and CDR2 as YFSETQ. Comment on this clone: The target antigen is unknown.

The source of this sequence is a human donor who received a combined kidney and bone marrow transplant. The V gene is TRBV5-1, the J gene TRBJ2-1; TRBD2 aligns across 11 bases. Sequenced material: CD4+ T cells from blood, taken before the transplant. This CDR3 reads CASSSLTSGGLYNEQFF. Written as DNA, the CDR3 is TGCGCCAGCAGCTCTTTAACTAGCGGGGGACTATACAATGAGCAGTTCTTC.